Listed below are T cell receptor beta chains from one sample, sequenced in a study of T cells in Graves' hyperthyroidism and ophthalmopathy. Via MiXCR, TCRdb re-called the multiplex PCR reads, giving one row per CDR3 protein. The table lists roughly 630,000 distinct CDR3 sequences, around a sixth of them singletons. The specimen sequenced was blood. These receptors were obtained from a woman in her twenties or thirties with Graves' hyperthyroidism. The CDR3 runs from the conserved cysteine through the conserved F or W. A D gene is named only where the DNA matches it firmly. The listing skips clone size in some rows; elsewhere it reads once, few, many or a size class.

TRBJ1-2,TRBV6-1,-,-,CASAFSGEEGYTF,TGTGCCAGCGCCTTTTCGGGGGAAGAGGGCTACACCTTC
TRBJ1-5,TRBV5-1,many,-,CASSLSGVSNQPQHF,TGCGCCAGCAGCTTGTCGGGCGTAAGCAATCAGCCCCAGCATTTT
TRBJ2-1,TRBV19,-,TRBD2,CASSGLAGANFNEQFF,TGTGCCAGTAGCGGACTAGCGGGAGCGAACTTCAATGAGCAGTTCTTC
TRBJ2-7,TRBV29-1,-,-,CSVETKWVLRSYEQYF,TGCAGCGTTGAGACCAAATGGGTCTTAAGAAGCTACGAGCAGTACTTC
TRBJ1-1,TRBV30,-,TRBD1,CAWSVLGQAKQGSEAFF,TGTGCCTGGAGTGTATTGGGACAGGCAAAACAGGGATCTGAAGCTTTCTTT
TRBJ2-1,TRBV2,many,TRBD1,CASVDRDYNEQFF,TGTGCCAGCGTAGACAGGGACTACAATGAGCAGTTCTTC
TRBJ2-1,TRBV5-1,-,TRBD2,CASSLELAGVNNEQFF,TGCGCCAGCAGCTTGGAACTAGCGGGGGTAAACAATGAGCAGTTCTTC
TRBJ2-4,TRBV4-1,-,-,CASSRPGSQNTKNIQYF,TGCGCCAGCAGCCGACCCGGGTCCCAGAACACCAAAAACATTCAGTACTTC
TRBJ1-3,TRBV6-5,many,-,CASSYSRVYSGNTIYF,TGTGCCAGCAGTTACTCGAGGGTATACTCTGGAAACACCATATATTTT
TRBJ1-1,TRBV30,many,-,CAWSLRGLNTEAFF,TGTGCCTGGAGTCTCCGGGGCCTGAACACTGAAGCTTTCTTT
TRBJ2-7,TRBV10-3,many,TRBD2,CAISGASGSYEQYF,TGTGCCATCAGTGGGGCTAGCGGGTCCTACGAGCAGTACTTC
TRBJ2-3,TRBV29-1,few,-,CSVHRSRVGTDTQYF,TGCAGCGTTCACAGGTCCAGGGTGGGCACAGATACGCAGTATTTT
TRBJ2-1,TRBV19,-,-,CASSITVSPYNEQFF,TGTGCCAGTAGTATAACGGTGTCCCCCTACAATGAGCAGTTCTTC
TRBJ1-2,TRBV12-3/TRBV12-4,many,TRBD1,CASIRQGAGGYTF,TGTGCCAGCATTCGACAGGGGGCTGGGGGCTACACCTTC
TRBJ2-7,TRBV28,-,TRBD1,CASSLGVQGAGEQYF,TGTGCCAGCAGTTTGGGAGTTCAGGGGGCGGGAGAGCAGTACTTC
TRBJ2-2,TRBV5-1,many,-,CASSRGGTGELFF,TGCGCCAGCTCTAGAGGAGGGACCGGGGAGCTGTTTTTT
TRBJ2-7,TRBV2,many,-,CASKEGGEQYF,TGTGCCAGCAAGGAAGGGGGCGAGCAGTACTTC
TRBJ2-5,TRBV5-1,few,-,CASSPRGRAIETQYF,TGTGCCAGCAGCCCGAGAGGAAGGGCCATCGAGACCCAGTACTTC
TRBJ2-3,TRBV7-6,many,-,CASSLGAMSTDTQYF,TGTGCCAGCAGCTTAGGTGCGATGAGCACAGATACGCAGTATTTT
TRBJ2-2,TRBV4-1,-,-,CASSHGRSAGELFF,TGCGCCAGCAGCCATGGAAGAAGCGCCGGGGAGCTGTTTTTT
TRBJ2-7,TRBV7-9,few,-,CASSLAGQGGLEQYF,TGTGCCAGCAGCTTAGCGGGGCAGGGGGGCTTGGAGCAGTACTTC
TRBJ2-1,TRBV18,many,TRBD2,CASSPGLAGLYNEQFF,TGTGCCAGCTCACCGGGACTAGCGGGACTCTACAATGAGCAGTTCTTC
TRBJ1-2,TRBV12-3/TRBV12-4,few,-,CASSLALQGGQDGYTF,TGTGCCAGCAGTTTAGCGCTTCAGGGAGGTCAAGATGGCTACACCTTC
TRBJ2-2,TRBV7-9,once,-,CATSTPPAGELFF,TGTGCCACCAGCACACCACCAGCCGGGGAGCTGTTTTTT
TRBJ2-1,TRBV12-3/TRBV12-4,many,TRBD2,CASSASGRSNEQFF,TGTGCCAGCAGTGCTAGCGGGAGGAGCAATGAGCAGTTCTTC
TRBJ2-3,TRBV28,many,-,CASSLGDSNTDTQYF,TGTGCCAGCAGTTTAGGAGACAGCAACACAGATACGCAGTATTTT
TRBJ2-3,TRBV12-3/TRBV12-4,many,-,CASAFLSSPLTDTQYF,TGTGCCAGCGCGTTTTTGAGTTCACCACTCACAGATACGCAGTATTTT
TRBJ2-3,TRBV5-4,few,TRBD2,CASSFFTAGVDTQYF,TGTGCCAGCAGCTTCTTCACAGCGGGAGTAGATACGCAGTATTTT
TRBJ2-3,TRBV12-3/TRBV12-4,many,TRBD2,CASSSGLAIRTDTQYF,TGTGCCAGCAGTTCCGGACTAGCGATCCGCACAGATACGCAGTATTTT
TRBJ2-7,TRBV27,many,-,CASSLVTPRAIGYEQYF,TGTGCCAGCAGTTTAGTGACCCCGCGGGCTATAGGGTACGAGCAGTACTTC
TRBJ2-5,TRBV11-1,-,-,CASSNIHPGSDETQYF,TGTGCCAGCAGCAATATACACCCAGGGTCCGACGAGACCCAGTACTTC
TRBJ1-2,TRBV5-8,few,TRBD1,CASSLFQGVDYGYTF,TGTGCCAGCAGCTTGTTCCAGGGGGTAGACTATGGCTACACCTTC
TRBJ2-3,TRBV20-1,many,TRBD2,CSAGKRDGTDTQYF,TGCAGTGCTGGAAAGCGGGATGGCACAGATACGCAGTATTTT
TRBJ2-3,TRBV20-1,-,TRBD2,CSASDAGVGDTQYF,TGCAGTGCTAGTGATGCGGGAGTGGGAGATACGCAGTATTTT
TRBJ2-3,TRBV12-3/TRBV12-4,many,TRBD2,CASRLGTSGDTQYF,TGTGCCAGCAGGCTCGGGACTAGCGGAGATACGCAGTATTTT
TRBJ1-1,TRBV4-2,many,-,CASSQVAVGGTEAFF,TGTGCCAGCAGCCAAGTGGCCGTGGGGGGCACTGAAGCTTTCTTT
TRBJ2-7,TRBV5-1,few,-,CASSLDRMNTAYEQYF,TGCGCCAGCAGCTTGGATCGGATGAACACCGCCTACGAGCAGTACTTC
TRBJ1-1,TRBV19,-,-,CASSAELRYTEAFF,TGTGCCAGTAGTGCGGAGTTGAGGTACACTGAAGCTTTCTTT
TRBJ2-1,TRBV27,-,-,CASSPDTLNEQFF,TGTGCCAGCAGTCCGGATACCCTCAATGAGCAGTTCTTC
TRBJ2-7,TRBV13,many,-,CASSSRPGQAYEQYF,TGTGCCAGCAGCTCCAGACCGGGACAAGCCTACGAGCAGTACTTC
TRBJ2-1,TRBV30,-,-,CAWSAEDGSYNEQFF,TGTGCCTGGAGTGCAGAGGACGGATCCTACAATGAGCAGTTCTTC
TRBJ1-5,TRBV20-1,few,-,CSASKVYQPQHF,TGCAGTGCTAGTAAAGTCTATCAGCCCCAGCATTTT
TRBJ2-6,TRBV18,few,-,CATQLEAGANVLTF,TGTGCCACCCAACTGGAGGCTGGGGCCAACGTCCTGACTTTC
TRBJ1-6,TRBV15,-,-,CATSRQGSSPLHF,TGTGCCACCAGCAGACAGGGAAGTTCACCCCTCCACTTT
TRBJ2-5,TRBV6-1,few,-,CASRSGPYQETQYF,TGTGCCAGCAGGAGCGGCCCCTACCAAGAGACCCAGTACTTC
TRBJ1-3,TRBV6-1,-,-,CASSLNRETGNTIYF,TGTGCCAGCAGTTTAAACCGGGAAACTGGAAACACCATATATTTT